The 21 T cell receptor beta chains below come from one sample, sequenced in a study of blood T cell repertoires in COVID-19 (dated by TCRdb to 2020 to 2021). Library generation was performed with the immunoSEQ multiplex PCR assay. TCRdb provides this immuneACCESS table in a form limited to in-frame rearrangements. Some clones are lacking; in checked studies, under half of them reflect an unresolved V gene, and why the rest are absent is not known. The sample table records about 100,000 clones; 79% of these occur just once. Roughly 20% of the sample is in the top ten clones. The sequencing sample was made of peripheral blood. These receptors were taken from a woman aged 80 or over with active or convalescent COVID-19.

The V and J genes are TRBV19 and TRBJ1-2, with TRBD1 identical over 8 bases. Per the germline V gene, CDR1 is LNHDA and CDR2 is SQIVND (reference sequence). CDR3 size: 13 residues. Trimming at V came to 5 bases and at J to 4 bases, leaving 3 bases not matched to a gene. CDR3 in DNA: TGTGCCAGTAGTCCAGGGGGCGGCTATGGCTACACCTTC. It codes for CASSPGGGYGYTF. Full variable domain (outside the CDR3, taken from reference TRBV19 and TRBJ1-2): DGGITQSPKYLFRKEGQNVTLSCEQNLNHDAMYWYRQDPGQGLRLIYYSQIVNDFQKGDIAEGYSVSREKKESFPLTVTSAQKNPTAFYLCASSPGGGYGYTFGSGTRLTVV.

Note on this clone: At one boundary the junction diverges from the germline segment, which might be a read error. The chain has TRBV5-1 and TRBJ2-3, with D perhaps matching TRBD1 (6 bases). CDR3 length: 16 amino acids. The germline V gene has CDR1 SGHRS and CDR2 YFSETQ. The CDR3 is CASSYGQRGGTDTQYF. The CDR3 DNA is TGTGCCAGCAGCTATGGACAGCGAGGAGGCACAGATACGCAGTATTTT.

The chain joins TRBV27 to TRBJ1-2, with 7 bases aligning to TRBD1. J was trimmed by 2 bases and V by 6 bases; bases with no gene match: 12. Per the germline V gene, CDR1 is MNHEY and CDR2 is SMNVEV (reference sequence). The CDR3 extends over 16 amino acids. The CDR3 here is CASRSHDRDGNYGYTF. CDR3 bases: TGTGCCAGCAGAAGCCATGACAGGGATGGGAACTATGGCTACACCTTC.

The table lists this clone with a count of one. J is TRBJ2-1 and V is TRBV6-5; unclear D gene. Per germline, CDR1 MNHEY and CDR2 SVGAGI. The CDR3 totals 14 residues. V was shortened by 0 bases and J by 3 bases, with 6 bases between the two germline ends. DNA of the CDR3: TGTGCCAGCAGTTACTCCGGTAACTACAATGAGCAGTTCTTC. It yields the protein CASSYSGNYNEQFF.

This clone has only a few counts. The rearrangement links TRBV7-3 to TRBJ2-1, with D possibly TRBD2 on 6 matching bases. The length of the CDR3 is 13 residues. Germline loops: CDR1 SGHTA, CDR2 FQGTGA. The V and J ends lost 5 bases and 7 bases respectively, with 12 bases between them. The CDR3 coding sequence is TGTGCCAGCAGCCTACCAGGACTAAATGAGCAGTTCTTC. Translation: CASSLPGLNEQFF.

The CDR3 DNA reads TGTGCCAGCAGCCTCCGGGACAGGGCCACAGATACGCAGTATTTT. It specifies CASSLRDRATDTQYF. The chain carries TRBV6-5 and TRBJ2-3; 9 bases map to TRBD1. This CDR3 is 15 amino acids long. CDR1 is MNHEY and CDR2 is SVGAGI in the germline V gene. The J segment lost 2 bases and the V segment lost 6 bases, leaving 6 bases of the junction unmatched.

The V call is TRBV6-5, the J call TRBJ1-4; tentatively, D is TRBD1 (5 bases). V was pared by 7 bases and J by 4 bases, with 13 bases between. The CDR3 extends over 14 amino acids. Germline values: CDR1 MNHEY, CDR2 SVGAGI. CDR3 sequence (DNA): TGTGCCAGCACCTTAGGACAAATTAATGAAAAACTGTTTTTT. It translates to CASTLGQINEKLFF.

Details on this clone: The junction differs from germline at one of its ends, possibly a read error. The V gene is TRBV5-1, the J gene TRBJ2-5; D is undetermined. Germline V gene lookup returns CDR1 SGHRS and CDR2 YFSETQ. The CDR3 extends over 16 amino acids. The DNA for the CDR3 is TGTGCCAGCAGCTTGGCCAGTAGGAGAAGTCAAGAGACCCAGTACTTC. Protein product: CASSLASRRSQETQYF.

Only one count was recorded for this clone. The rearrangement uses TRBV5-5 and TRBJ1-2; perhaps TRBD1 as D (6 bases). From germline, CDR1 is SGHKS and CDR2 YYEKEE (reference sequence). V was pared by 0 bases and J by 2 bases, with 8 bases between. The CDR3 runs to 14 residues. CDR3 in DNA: TGTGCCAGCAGCTTGGACAGGGCAAACTATGGCTACACCTTC. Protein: CASSLDRANYGYTF.

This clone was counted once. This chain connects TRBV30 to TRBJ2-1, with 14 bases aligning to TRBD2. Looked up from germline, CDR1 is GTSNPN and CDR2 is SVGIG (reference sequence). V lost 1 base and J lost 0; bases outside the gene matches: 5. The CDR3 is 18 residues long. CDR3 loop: CAWSGGGLAGVSYNEQFF. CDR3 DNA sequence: TGTGCCTGGAGTGGGGGGGGACTAGCGGGAGTCTCCTACAATGAGCAGTTCTTC. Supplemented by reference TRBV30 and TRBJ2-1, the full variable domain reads SQTIHQWPATLVQPVGSPLSLECTVEGTSNPNLYWYRQAAGRGLQLLFYSVGIGQISSEVPQNLSASRPQDRQFILSSKKLLLSDSGFYLCAWSGGGLAGVSYNEQFFGPGTRLTVL.

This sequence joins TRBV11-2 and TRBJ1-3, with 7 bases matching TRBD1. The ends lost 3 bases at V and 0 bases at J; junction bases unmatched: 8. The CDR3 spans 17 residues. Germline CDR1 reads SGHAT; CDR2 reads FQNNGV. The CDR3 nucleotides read TGTGCCAGCAGCTTCTGGAGGGGGCCAAACTCTGGAAACACCATATATTTT. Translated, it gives CASSFWRGPNSGNTIYF. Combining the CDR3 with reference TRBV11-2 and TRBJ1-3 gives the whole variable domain EAGVAQSPRYKIIEKRQSVAFWCNPISGHATLYWYQQILGQGPKLLIQFQNNGVVDDSQLPKDRFSAERLKGVDSTLKIQPAKLEDSAVYLCASSFWRGPNSGNTIYFGEGSWLTVV.

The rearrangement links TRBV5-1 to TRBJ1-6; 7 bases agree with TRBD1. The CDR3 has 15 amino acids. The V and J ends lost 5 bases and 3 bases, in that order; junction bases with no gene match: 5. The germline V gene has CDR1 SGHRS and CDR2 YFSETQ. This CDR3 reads CASRVGTDYNSPLHF. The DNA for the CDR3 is TGCGCCAGCAGGGTGGGGACAGACTATAATTCACCCCTCCACTTT.

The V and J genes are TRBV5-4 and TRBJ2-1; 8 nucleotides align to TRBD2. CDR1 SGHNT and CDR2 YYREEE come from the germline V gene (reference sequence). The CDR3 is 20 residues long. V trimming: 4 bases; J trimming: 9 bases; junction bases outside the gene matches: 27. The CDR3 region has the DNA TGTGCCAGCAGCCCCGGGGGGGGTCGGGCGGGCCTCCGGGGGCAGGTTGAGCAGTTCTTC. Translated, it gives CASSPGGGRAGLRGQVEQFF. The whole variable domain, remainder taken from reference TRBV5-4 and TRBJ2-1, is ETGVTQSPTHLIKTRGQQVTLRCSSQSGHNTVSWYQQALGQGPQFIFQYYREEENGRGNFPPRFSGLQFPNYSSELNVNALELDDSALYLCASSPGGGRAGLRGQVEQFFGPGTRLTVL.

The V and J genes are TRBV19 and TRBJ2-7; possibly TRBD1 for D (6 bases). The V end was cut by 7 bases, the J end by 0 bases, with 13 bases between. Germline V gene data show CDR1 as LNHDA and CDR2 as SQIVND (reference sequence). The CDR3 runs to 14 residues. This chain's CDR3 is CASKEGGSSYEQYF. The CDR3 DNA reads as TGTGCCAGTAAGGAAGGGGGAAGCTCCTACGAGCAGTACTTC.

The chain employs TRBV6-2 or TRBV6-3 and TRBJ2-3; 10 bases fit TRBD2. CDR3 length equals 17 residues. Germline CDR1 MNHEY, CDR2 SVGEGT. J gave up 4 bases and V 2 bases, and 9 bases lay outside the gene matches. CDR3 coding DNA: TGTGCCAGCAGTTACCACCCCCCAGCGGGAGGGTCAGATACGCAGTATTTT. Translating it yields CASSYHPPAGGSDTQYF.

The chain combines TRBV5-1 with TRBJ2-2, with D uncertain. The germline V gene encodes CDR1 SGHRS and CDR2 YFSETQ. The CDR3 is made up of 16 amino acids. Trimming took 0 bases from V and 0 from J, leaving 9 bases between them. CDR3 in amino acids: CASSLASPANTGELFF. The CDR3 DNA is TGCGCCAGCAGCTTGGCCTCCCCAGCGAACACCGGGGAGCTGTTTTTT.

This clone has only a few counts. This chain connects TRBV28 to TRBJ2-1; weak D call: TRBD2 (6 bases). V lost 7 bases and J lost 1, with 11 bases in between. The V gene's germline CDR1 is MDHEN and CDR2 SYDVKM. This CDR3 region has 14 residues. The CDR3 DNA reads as TGTGCCAGCAACAAGGCGGGGTCCTACAATGAGCAGTTCTTC. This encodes CASNKAGSYNEQFF.

In DNA, the CDR3 is TGTGCCAGCACCCCAACACGGGGTTCTAACTATGGCTACACCTTC. Protein product: CASTPTRGSNYGYTF. The chain joins TRBV7-9 to TRBJ1-2; D unresolved. CDR1 and CDR2 from the germline V gene are SEHNR and FQNEAQ (reference sequence). The ends were cut back, 7 bases at V and 0 bases at J, with 15 bases in the middle. The CDR3 is 15 residues long. Full variable domain (outside the CDR3, taken from reference TRBV7-9 and TRBJ1-2): DTGVSQNPRHKITKRGQNVTFRCDPISEHNRLYWYRQTLGQGPEFLTYFQNEAQLEKSRLLSDRFSAERPKGSFSTLEIQRTEQGDSAMYLCASTPTRGSNYGYTFGSGTRLTVV.

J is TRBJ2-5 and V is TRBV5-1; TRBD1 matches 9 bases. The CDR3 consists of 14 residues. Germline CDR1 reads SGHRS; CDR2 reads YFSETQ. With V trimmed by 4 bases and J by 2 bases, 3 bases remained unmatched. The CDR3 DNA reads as TGCGCCAGCAGCATAGGACAGGGGCAAGAGACCCAGTACTTC. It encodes CASSIGQGQETQYF.

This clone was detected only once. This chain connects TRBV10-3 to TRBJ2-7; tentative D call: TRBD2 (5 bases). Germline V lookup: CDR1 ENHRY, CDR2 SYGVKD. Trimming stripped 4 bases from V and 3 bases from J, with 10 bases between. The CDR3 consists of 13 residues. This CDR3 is CAISVPGFYEQYF. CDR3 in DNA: TGTGCCATCAGTGTACCGGGATTCTACGAGCAGTACTTC.

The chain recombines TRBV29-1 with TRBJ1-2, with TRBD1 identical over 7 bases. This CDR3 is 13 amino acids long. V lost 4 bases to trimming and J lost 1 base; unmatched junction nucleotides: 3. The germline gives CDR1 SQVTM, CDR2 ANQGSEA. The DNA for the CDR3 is TGCAGCGTTGGACAGGGTTTTAACTATGGCTACACCTTC. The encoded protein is CSVGQGFNYGYTF.